This TCR beta chain was sequenced during a study of CD8+CD57+ T cells in acquired aplastic anemia. Study-wide background: Sorted CD4+ and CD8+ cells yielded approximately 3.4 ug of DNA on average. Study-wide findings and caveats: The number of CD8+ CDR3 sequences shared by patients and controls was about 27.

The germline gives CDR1 DFQATT, CDR2 SNEGSKA (reference sequence). V was shortened by 6 bases and J by 4 bases, with 16 bases between the two germline ends. This CDR3 spans 13 amino acids. This clonotype was counted only a few times. Its antigen is undetermined. Genomic DNA constituted the template upon which TCR beta VDJ and CDR3 profiling was performed. Each CDR3 protein is one row after TCRdb ran MiXCR on the reads. The table lists under 200,000 distinct CDR3 sequences, about 48% of them singletons. The origin of this receptor is a human donor in good health. The V and J genes are TRBV20-1 and TRBJ2-7; weak D call: TRBD2 (7 bases). Sequenced sample: sorted CD4+, CD8+, or CD8+CD57+ T cells (not recorded which) from PBMCs. Here the CDR3 reads CSAAGGRVYEQYF. The CDR3 DNA reads TGCAGTGCGGCCGGGGGGCGCGTGTACGAGCAGTACTTC.